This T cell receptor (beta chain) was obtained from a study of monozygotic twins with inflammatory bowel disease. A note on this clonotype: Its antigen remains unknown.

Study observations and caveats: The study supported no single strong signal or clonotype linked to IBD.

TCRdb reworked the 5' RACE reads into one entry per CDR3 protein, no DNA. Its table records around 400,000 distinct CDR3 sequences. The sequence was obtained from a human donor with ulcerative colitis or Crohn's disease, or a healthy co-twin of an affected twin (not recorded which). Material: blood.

This chain's CDR3 is CSALGSDEQYF. The chain carries TRBV20-1 and TRBJ2-7. The CDR3 runs 11 residues. Germline CDR1 is DFQATT and CDR2 is SNEGSKA (reference sequence).